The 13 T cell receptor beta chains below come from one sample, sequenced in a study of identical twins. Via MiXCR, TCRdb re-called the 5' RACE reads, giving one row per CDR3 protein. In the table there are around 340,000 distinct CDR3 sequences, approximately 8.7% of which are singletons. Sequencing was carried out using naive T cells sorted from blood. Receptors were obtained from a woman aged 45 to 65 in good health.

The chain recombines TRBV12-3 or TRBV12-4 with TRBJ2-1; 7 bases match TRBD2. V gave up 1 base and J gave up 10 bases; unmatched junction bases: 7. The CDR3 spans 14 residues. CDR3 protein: CASSLVLGAGEQFF. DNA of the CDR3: TGTGCCAGCAGTTTAGTTCTGGGAGCGGGGGAGCAGTTCTTC.

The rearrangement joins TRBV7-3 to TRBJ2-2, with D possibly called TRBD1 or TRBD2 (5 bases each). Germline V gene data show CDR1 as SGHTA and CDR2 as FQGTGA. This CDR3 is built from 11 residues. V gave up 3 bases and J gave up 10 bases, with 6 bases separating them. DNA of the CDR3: TGTGCCAGCAGCTTGGGGACGGAGCTGTTTTTT. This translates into CASSLGTELFF.

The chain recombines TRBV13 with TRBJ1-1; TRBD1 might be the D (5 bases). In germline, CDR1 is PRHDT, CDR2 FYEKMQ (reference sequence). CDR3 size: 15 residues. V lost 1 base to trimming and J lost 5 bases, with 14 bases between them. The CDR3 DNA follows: TGTGCCAGCAGCTTAGAAGGGGCTCTGAGGACTGAAGCTTTCTTT. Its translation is CASSLEGALRTEAFF.

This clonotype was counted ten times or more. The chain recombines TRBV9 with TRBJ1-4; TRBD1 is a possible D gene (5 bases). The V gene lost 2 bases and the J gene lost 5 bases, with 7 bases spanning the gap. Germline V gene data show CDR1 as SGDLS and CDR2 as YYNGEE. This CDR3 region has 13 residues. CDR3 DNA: TGTGCCAGCAGCGTCTCAGGGAATGAAAAACTGTTTTTT. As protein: CASSVSGNEKLFF.

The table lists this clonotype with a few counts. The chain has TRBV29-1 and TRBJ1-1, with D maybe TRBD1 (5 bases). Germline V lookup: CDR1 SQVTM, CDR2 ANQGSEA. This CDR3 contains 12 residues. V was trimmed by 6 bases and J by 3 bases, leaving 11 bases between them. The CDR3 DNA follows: TGCAGCGTAGACACAGGCCACACTGAAGCTTTCTTT. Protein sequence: CSVDTGHTEAFF.

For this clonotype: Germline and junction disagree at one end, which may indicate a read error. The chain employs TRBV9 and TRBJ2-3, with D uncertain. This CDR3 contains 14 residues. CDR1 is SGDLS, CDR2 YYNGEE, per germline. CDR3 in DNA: TGTGCCAGCAGCGTAGAAGACGGCACAGATACGAAGTATTTT. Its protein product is CASSVEDGTDTKYF.

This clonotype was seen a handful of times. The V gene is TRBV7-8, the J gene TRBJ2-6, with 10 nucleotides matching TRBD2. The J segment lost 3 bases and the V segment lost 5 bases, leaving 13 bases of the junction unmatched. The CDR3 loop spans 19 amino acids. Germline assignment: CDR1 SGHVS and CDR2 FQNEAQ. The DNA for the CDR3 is TGTGCCAGCAGCCCCCTCAGTGTGGTAGCGGGAGGTGGGGCCAACGTCCTGACTTTC. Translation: CASSPLSVVAGGGANVLTF.

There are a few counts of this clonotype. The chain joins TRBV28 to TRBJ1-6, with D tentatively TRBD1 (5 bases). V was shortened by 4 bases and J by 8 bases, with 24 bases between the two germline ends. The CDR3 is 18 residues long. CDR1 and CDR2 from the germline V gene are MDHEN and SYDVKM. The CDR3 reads CASSSYYSGRTKDSPLHF. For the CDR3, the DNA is TGTGCCAGCAGTTCCTACTATTCGGGACGGACAAAGGATTCACCCCTCCACTTT.

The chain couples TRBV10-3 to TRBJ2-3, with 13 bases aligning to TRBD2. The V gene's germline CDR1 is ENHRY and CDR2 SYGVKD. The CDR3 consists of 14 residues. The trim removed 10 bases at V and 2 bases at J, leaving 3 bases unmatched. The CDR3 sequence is CATGLAGDTDTQYF. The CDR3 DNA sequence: TGTGCCACCGGACTAGCGGGAGACACAGATACGCAGTATTTT.

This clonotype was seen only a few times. The DNA of the CDR3 is TGTGCCAGCAGTTCGGGCTTTTCCGGGGAGCTGTTTTTT. This encodes CASSSGFSGELFF. The chain is built from TRBV6-6 and TRBJ2-2; D not resolved. Trimming pared 4 bases from V and 6 bases from J, leaving 9 bases between. Per germline, CDR1 MNHNY and CDR2 SVGAGI (reference sequence). The CDR3 covers 13 residues.

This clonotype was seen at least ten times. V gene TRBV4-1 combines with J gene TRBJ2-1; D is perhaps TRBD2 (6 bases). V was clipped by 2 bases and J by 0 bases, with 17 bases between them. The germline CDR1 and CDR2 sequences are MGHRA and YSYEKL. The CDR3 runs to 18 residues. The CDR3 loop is CASSQISLLADSYNEQFF. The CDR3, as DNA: TGCGCCAGCAGCCAAATTAGCCTACTAGCAGACTCCTACAATGAGCAGTTCTTC.

The CDR3: CASFLGGYTF. The DNA for the CDR3 is TGTGCCAGTTTTCTTGGCGGCTACACCTTC. The chain joins TRBV19 to TRBJ1-2; D ambiguous. The CDR3 contains 10 residues. V was cut by 8 bases and J by 8 bases, with 9 bases left in between. Germline values: CDR1 LNHDA, CDR2 SQIVND (reference sequence).

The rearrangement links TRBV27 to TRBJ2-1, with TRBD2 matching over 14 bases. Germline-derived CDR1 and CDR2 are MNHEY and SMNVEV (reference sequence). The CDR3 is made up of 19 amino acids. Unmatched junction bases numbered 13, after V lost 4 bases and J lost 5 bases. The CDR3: CASSSLGTSGRHGDNEQFF. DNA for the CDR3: TGTGCCAGCAGTTCCCTCGGGACTAGCGGGAGACATGGGGACAATGAGCAGTTCTTC.